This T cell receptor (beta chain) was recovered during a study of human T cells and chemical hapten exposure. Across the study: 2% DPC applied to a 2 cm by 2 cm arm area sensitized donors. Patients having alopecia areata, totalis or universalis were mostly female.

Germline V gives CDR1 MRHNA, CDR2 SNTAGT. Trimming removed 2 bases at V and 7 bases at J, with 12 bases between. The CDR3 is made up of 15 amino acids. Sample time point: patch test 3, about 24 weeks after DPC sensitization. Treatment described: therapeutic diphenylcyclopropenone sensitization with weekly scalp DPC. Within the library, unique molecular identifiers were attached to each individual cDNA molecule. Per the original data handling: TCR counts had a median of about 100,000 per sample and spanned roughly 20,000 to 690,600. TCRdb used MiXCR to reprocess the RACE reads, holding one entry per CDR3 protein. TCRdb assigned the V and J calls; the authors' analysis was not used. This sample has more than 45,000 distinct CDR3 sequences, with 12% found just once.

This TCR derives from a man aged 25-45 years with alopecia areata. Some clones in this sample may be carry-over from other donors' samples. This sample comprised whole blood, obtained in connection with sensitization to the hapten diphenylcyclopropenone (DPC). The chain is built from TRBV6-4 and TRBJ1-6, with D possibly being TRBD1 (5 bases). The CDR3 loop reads CASSDGIRENSPLHF. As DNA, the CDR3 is TGTGCCAGCAGTGACGGAATCAGGGAGAATTCACCCCTCCACTTT.